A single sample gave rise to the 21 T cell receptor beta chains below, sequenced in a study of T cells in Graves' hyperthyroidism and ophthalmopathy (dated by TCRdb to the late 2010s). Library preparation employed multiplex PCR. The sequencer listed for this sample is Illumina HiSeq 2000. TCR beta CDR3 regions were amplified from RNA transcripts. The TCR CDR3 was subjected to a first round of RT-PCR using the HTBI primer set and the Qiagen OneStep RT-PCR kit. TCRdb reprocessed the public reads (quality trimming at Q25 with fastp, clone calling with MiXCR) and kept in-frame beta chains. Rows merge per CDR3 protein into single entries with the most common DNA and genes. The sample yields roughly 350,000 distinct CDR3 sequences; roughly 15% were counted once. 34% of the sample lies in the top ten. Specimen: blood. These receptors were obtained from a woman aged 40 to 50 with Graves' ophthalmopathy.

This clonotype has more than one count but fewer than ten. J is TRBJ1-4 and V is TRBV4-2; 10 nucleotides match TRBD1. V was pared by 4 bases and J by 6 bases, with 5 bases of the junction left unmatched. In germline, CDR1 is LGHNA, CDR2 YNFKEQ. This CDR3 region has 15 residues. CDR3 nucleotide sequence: TGTGCCAGCAGCCCAAGACAGGGGGCACATGAAAAACTGTTTTTT. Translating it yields CASSPRQGAHEKLFF.

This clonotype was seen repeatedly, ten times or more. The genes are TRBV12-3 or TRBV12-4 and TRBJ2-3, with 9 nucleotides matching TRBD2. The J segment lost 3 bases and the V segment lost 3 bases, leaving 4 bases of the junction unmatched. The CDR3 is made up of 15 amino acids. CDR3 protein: CASSFRGGATDTQYF. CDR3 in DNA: TGTGCCAGCAGTTTTCGCGGGGGGGCAACAGATACGCAGTATTTT.

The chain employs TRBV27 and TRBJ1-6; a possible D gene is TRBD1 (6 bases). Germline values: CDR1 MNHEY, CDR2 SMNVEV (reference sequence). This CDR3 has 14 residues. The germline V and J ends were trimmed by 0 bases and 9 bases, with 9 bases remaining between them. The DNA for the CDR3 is TGTGCCAGCAGTTTATCACAGGGTAGTTCACCCCTCCACTTT. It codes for CASSLSQGSSPLHF.

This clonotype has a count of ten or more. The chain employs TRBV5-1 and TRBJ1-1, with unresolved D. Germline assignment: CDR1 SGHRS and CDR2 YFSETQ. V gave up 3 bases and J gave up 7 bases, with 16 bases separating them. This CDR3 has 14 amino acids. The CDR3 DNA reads TGCGCCAGCAGCTGGATGGAGGGCGGACGTGAAGCTTTCTTT. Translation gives CASSWMEGGREAFF.

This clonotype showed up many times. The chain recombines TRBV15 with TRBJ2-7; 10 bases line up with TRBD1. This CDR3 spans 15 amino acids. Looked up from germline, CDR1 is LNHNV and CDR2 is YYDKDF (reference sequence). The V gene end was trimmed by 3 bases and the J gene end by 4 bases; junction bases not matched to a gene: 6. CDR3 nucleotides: TGTGCCACCAGCAGCACCGGGACAGGGGCGTACGAGCAGTACTTC. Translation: CATSSTGTGAYEQYF.

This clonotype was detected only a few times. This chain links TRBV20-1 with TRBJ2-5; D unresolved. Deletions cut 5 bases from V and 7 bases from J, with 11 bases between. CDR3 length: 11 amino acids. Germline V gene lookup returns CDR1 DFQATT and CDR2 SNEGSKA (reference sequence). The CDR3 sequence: CSAGVPGTQYF. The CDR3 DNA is TGCAGTGCTGGAGTTCCAGGGACCCAGTACTTC.

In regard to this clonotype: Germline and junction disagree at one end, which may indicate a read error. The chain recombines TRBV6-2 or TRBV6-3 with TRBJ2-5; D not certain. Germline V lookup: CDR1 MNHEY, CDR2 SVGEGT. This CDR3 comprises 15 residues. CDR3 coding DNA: TGTGCCAGGAGTTACTCATGGCAGGAACAAGAGACCCAGTACTTC. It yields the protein CARSYSWQEQETQYF.

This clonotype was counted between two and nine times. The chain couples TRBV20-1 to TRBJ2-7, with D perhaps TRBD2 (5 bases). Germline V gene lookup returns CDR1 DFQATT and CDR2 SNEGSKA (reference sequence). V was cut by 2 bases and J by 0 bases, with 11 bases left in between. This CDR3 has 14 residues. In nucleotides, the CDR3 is TGCAGTGCTAGACAAAGCGGTAGCTCCTACGAGCAGTACTTC. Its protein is CSARQSGSSYEQYF.

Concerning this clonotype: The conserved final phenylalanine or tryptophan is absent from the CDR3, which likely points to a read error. CDR3 DNA sequence: TGTGCCAGCAGAGGCGGGGGCGTCTACGAGCAGTACCTC. It is translated as CASRGGGVYEQYL. The chain has TRBV3-1 and TRBJ2-7; a weak D match, TRBD2 (7 bases). Trimming left V 6 bases short and J 3 bases short, with 12 bases between. Per the germline V gene, CDR1 is LGHDT and CDR2 is YNNKEL (reference sequence). The CDR3 length is 13 residues.

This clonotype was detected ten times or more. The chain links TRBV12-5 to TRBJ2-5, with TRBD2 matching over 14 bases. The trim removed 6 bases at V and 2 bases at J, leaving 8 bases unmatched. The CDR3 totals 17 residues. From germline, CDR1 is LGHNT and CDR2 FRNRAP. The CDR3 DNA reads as TGTGCTAGTGGCCGACTAGCGGGGGGGCCCCCTCAAGAGACCCAGTACTTC. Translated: CASGRLAGGPPQETQYF.

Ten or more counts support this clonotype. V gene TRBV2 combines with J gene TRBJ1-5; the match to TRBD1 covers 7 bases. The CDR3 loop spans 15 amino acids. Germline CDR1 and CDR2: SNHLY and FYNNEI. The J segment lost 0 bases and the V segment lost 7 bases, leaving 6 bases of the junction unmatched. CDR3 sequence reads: CASTPGQNSNQPQHF. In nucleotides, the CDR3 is TGTGCCAGCACTCCGGGACAGAATAGCAATCAGCCCCAGCATTTT.

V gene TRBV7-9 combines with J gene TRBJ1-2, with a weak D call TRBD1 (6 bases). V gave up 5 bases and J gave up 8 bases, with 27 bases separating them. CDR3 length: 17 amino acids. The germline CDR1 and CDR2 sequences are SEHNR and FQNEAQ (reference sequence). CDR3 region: CASSKQSRDIKKEGYTF. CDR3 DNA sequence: TGTGCCAGCAGCAAACAATCGAGGGACATCAAAAAGGAAGGCTACACCTTC.

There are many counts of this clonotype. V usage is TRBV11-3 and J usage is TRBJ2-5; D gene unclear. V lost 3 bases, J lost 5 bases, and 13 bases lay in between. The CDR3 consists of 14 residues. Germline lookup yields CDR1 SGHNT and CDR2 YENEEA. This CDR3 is CASSLDPTWETQYF. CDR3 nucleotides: TGTGCCAGCAGCTTGGACCCGACCTGGGAGACCCAGTACTTC.

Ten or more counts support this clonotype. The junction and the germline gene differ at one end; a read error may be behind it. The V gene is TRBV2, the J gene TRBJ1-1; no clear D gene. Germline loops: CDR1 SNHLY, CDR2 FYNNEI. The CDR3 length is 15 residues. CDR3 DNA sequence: TGTGCCAGCAGTGACGGCGTCTATGGAAACAATGAAGCTTTCTTT. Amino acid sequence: CASSDGVYGNNEAFF. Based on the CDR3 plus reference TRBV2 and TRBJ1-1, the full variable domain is EPEVTQTPSHQVTQMGQEVILRCVPISNHLYFYWYRQILGQKVEFLVSFYNNEISEKSEIFDDQFSVERPDGSNFTLKIRSTKLEDSAMYFCASSDGVYGNNEAFFGQGTRLTVV.

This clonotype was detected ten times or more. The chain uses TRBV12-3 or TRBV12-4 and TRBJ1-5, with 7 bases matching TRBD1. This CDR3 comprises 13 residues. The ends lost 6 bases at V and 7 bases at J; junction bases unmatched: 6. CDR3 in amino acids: CASSLTGWQPQHF. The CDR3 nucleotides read TGTGCCAGCAGCCTGACAGGGTGGCAGCCCCAGCATTTT.

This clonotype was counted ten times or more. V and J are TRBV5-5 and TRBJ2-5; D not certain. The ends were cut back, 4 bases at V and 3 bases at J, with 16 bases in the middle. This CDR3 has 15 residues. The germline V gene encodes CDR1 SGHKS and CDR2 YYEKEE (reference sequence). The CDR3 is CASSPVDPGKETQYF. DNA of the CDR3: TGTGCCAGCAGCCCCGTGGATCCCGGAAAAGAGACCCAGTACTTC. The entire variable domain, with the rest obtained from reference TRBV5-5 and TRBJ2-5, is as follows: DAGVTQSPTHLIKTRGQQVTLRCSPISGHKSVSWYQQVLGQGPQFIFQYYEKEERGRGNFPDRFSARQFPNYSSELNVNALLLGDSALYLCASSPVDPGKETQYFGPGTRLLVL.

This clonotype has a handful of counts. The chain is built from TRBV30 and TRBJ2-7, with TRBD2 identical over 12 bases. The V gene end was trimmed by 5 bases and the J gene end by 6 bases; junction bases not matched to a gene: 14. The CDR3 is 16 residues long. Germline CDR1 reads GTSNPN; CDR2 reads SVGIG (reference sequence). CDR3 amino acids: CAWSYGGLAGSLEQYF. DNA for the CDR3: TGTGCCTGGTCATACGGCGGACTAGCGGGATCCCTCGAGCAGTACTTC.

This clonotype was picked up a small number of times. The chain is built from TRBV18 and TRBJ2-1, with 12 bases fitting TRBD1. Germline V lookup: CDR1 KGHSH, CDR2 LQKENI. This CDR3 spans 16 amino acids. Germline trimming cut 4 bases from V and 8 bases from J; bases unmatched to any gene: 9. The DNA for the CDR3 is TGTGCCAGCTCACTGACCGGGACAGGGGGCATCTATGAGCAGTTCTTC. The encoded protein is CASSLTGTGGIYEQFF.

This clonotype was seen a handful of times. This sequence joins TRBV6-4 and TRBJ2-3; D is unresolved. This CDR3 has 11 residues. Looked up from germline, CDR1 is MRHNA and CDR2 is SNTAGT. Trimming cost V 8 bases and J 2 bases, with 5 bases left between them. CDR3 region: CASAFTDTQYF. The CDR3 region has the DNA TGTGCCAGCGCCTTCACAGATACGCAGTATTTT.

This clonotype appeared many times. The CDR3 here is CASSLIGQLYGYTF. CDR3 sequence (DNA): TGTGCCAGCAGTTTAATCGGACAGCTCTATGGCTACACCTTC. The chain combines TRBV12-3 or TRBV12-4 with TRBJ1-2, with TRBD1 as a possible D gene (6 bases). CDR3 length: 14 amino acids. The ends were cut back, 2 bases at V and 4 bases at J, with 11 bases in the middle.

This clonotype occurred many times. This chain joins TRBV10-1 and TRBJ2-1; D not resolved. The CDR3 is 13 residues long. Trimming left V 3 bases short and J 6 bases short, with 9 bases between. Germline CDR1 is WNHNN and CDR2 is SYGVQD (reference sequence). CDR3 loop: CASSDPGPNEQFF. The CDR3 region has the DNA TGCGCCAGCAGTGATCCTGGGCCCAATGAGCAGTTCTTC.